A single sample gave rise to the 16 T cell receptor beta chains below, sequenced in a study of cytomegalovirus exposure and HLA in healthy donors. Amplification used 60 Vbeta primers and 13 Jbeta primers. The assay was immunoSEQ multiplex PCR, and TCRdb's table has in-frame clones only and misses some. The data show 150,000 to 200,000 clones, around 83% seen once. Source material: PBMCs. The source is a woman younger than 30 in good health and CMV-seronegative.

CDR3 sequence (DNA): TGTGCCTCTGGGGGGTCCTACGAGCAGTACTTC. Translated, it gives CASGGSYEQYF. This rearrangement joins TRBV27 to TRBJ2-7; tentatively, D is TRBD2 (6 bases). Trimming took 11 bases from V and 1 from J, leaving 9 bases between them. The CDR3 contains 11 residues. The V gene's germline CDR1 is MNHEY and CDR2 SMNVEV (reference sequence).

This clone was observed once. The chain is built from TRBV6-6 and TRBJ1-1; TRBD1 agrees at 9 bases. J gave up 4 bases and V 6 bases, and 6 bases lay outside the gene matches. The CDR3 is 14 residues long. Germline V gene lookup returns CDR1 MNHNY and CDR2 SVGAGI (reference sequence). CDR3 sequence (DNA): TGTGCCAGCAGGCCCCGGGACAGGGCCACTGAAGCTTTCTTT. It is translated as CASRPRDRATEAFF.

This clone was observed a single time. V usage is TRBV5-1 and J usage is TRBJ1-3, with 9 nucleotides matching TRBD1. The V gene's germline CDR1 is SGHRS and CDR2 YFSETQ. The CDR3 runs 16 residues. V lost 4 bases to trimming and J lost 3 bases; unmatched junction nucleotides: 8. As DNA, the CDR3 is TGCGCCAGCAGCCCCTCTCTGACAGGGGGTGGAAACACCATATATTTT. It specifies CASSPSLTGGGNTIYF.

V usage is TRBV28 and J usage is TRBJ2-7, with 7 bases lining up with TRBD2. This CDR3 is 15 amino acids long. Germline-derived CDR1 and CDR2 are MDHEN and SYDVKM. V lost 6 bases and J lost 7; bases outside the gene matches: 15. The CDR3 loop reads CASSPSPAGFIEQYF. The CDR3, as DNA: TGTGCCAGCAGCCCCTCCCCAGCGGGATTTATAGAGCAGTACTTC. Variable domain in full (rest from reference TRBV28 and TRBJ2-7): DVKVTQSSRYLVKRTGEKVFLECVQDMDHENMFWYRQDPGLGLRLIYFSYDVKMKEKGDIPEGYSVSREKKERFSLILESASTNQTSMYLCASSPSPAGFIEQYFGPGTRLTVT.

This rearrangement joins TRBV19 to TRBJ1-1, with 7 bases fitting TRBD1. This CDR3 is 14 amino acids long. Germline CDR1 reads LNHDA; CDR2 reads SQIVND (reference sequence). With V trimmed by 5 bases and J by 6 bases, 9 bases remained unmatched. CDR3 sequence reads: CASSPDRDRPEAFF. For the CDR3, the DNA is TGTGCCAGTAGTCCCGACAGGGATCGCCCTGAAGCTTTCTTT.

As concerns this clone: A read error may account for a junction end that differs from germline. Other DNA variants within this sample encode the same CDR3. The chain is built from TRBV11-2 and TRBJ1-4, with 9 bases that match TRBD1. Germline CDR1 SGHAT, CDR2 FQNNGV. This CDR3 contains 16 residues. CDR3 sequence reads: CASSSARDRVIEKLFF. Here the CDR3 DNA reads TGTGCCAGTAGCTCCGCCCGGGACAGGGTTATTGAAAAACTGTTTTTT. The full variable domain, its missing parts supplied by reference TRBV11-2 and TRBJ1-4, is EAGVAQSPRYKIIEKRQSVAFWCNPISGHATLYWYQQILGQGPKLLIQFQNNGVVDDSQLPKDRFSAERLKGVDSTLKIQPAKLEDSAVYLCASSSARDRVIEKLFFGSGTQLSVL.

This chain connects TRBV28 to TRBJ2-1; no firm D call. Germline loops: CDR1 MDHEN, CDR2 SYDVKM. This CDR3 is built from 15 residues. Trimming took off 6 bases at V and 2 bases at J, with 14 bases between the two ends. The CDR3 DNA sequence: TGTGCCAGCAGCAAAACCGAGGCGACCTACAATGAGCAGTTCTTC. Its protein is CASSKTEATYNEQFF.

The chain is built from TRBV6-5 and TRBJ2-7, with D perhaps matching TRBD2 (6 bases). CDR3 length equals 13 residues. The germline CDR1 and CDR2 sequences are MNHEY and SVGAGI. V was shortened by 2 bases and J by 4 bases, with 9 bases between the two germline ends. CDR3 residues: CASSYRGKYEQYF. CDR3 nucleotides: TGTGCCAGCAGTTACCGGGGGAAATACGAGCAGTACTTC.

The V gene is TRBV5-6, the J gene TRBJ2-7; no definite D call. The V gene lost 1 base and the J gene lost 2 bases, with 13 bases spanning the gap. There are 15 residues in the CDR3. Germline-derived CDR1 and CDR2 are SGHDT and YYEEEE. The CDR3 DNA follows: TGTGCCAGCAGCTTGAGGAGCTTTGCCCCCTACGAGCAGTACTTC. Its translation: CASSLRSFAPYEQYF.

This chain uses TRBV28 with TRBJ2-1; 13 positions agree with TRBD2. V shed 6 bases and J 9 bases; nucleotides not matched to a gene: 8. This CDR3 has 15 amino acids. Germline CDR1 reads MDHEN; CDR2 reads SYDVKM. The CDR3 DNA reads TGTGCCAGCAGACAAGTCGGACTAGCGGGAGCTGAGCAGTTCTTC. Amino acid sequence: CASRQVGLAGAEQFF.

The V gene is TRBV7-2, the J gene TRBJ2-7, with a tentative D call TRBD2 (5 bases). The ends were cut back, 3 bases at V and 2 bases at J, with 14 bases in the middle. There are 15 residues in the CDR3. Looked up from germline, CDR1 is SGHTA and CDR2 is FQGNSA. CDR3 sequence (DNA): TGTGCCAGCAGCTTTCTCGACGGGGTAACCTACGAGCAGTACTTC. Protein: CASSFLDGVTYEQYF.

V usage is TRBV4-1 and J usage is TRBJ2-5, with D hard to call. This CDR3 contains 13 residues. Germline V lookup: CDR1 MGHRA, CDR2 YSYEKL. The V gene lost 4 bases and the J gene lost 5 bases, with 11 bases spanning the gap. This CDR3 reads CASSPTLGETQYF. The CDR3 DNA is TGCGCCAGCAGCCCTACCCTCGGGGAGACCCAGTACTTC.

The chain recombines TRBV28 with TRBJ1-4, with D perhaps matching TRBD1 (5 bases). V dropped 7 bases and J dropped 0 bases, with 12 bases sitting between them. The CDR3 covers 15 residues. Germline assignment: CDR1 MDHEN and CDR2 SYDVKM. CDR3 bases: TGTGCCAGCAATCTTGCCAGGGCAACTAATGAAAAACTGTTTTTT. Protein: CASNLARATNEKLFF.

The rearrangement joins TRBV5-1 to TRBJ2-3, with 14 nucleotides matching TRBD2. This CDR3 spans 17 amino acids. Germline CDR1 SGHRS, CDR2 YFSETQ. V lost 4 bases and J lost 3; bases outside the gene matches: 7. CDR3 in DNA: TGCGCCAGCAGCGAGGGACTAGCGGGAGTGGCGACAGATACGCAGTATTTT. This encodes CASSEGLAGVATDTQYF.

The CDR3 is CASSQREQGGYTF. Written as DNA, the CDR3 is TGCGCCAGCAGCCAAAGGGAGCAGGGGGGCTACACCTTC. The chain couples TRBV4-3 to TRBJ1-2, with a weak D call TRBD1 (6 bases). This CDR3 comprises 13 residues. The germline V gene encodes CDR1 LGHNA and CDR2 YSLEER. V shed 2 bases and J shed 8 bases, with 12 bases lying between them.

The genes are TRBV7-9 and TRBJ2-7, with 7 bases lining up with TRBD1. The CDR3 length is 16 residues. After removal of 2 bases from V and 2 bases from J, the junction contained 9 bases not matched to a gene. CDR1 and CDR2 (germline): SEHNR, FQNEAQ (reference sequence). This chain's CDR3 is CASSLTRDRPAYEQYF. CDR3 coding DNA: TGTGCCAGCAGCTTAACCCGGGACAGACCAGCCTACGAGCAGTACTTC.